One TCR beta chain is described in this entry. The antigen this receptor binds is unknown. No much larger clone is present one base from it, and per-base qualities are unavailable. The sample belongs to a study of immune evolution from preneoplasia to lung adenocarcinoma (dated by TCRdb to the early 2020s). Regarding the study in general: The study profiled immune contexture across lung adenocarcinoma precursors and invasive adenocarcinoma using immune gene expression, TCR sequencing and multiplex immunofluorescence. Resected precursor lesions (AAH, AIS, MIA) and invasive adenocarcinomas were compared against paired morphologically normal lung tissue. The study reported that about a hundred samples were used for TCR sequencing. POLYSOLVER was used to infer class I HLA alleles from exome data, and LOHHLA was used to detect allele-specific HLA loss. The overall cohort comprised roughly 52 patients with pulmonary nodules who underwent surgical resection. The immune data were integrated with whole exome sequencing and methylation data from the same cohort of nodules. Sample size was determined by specimen availability and not by a prior power calculation. A total of 40 to 60 patients contributed TCR sequencing data.

TCR beta CDR3 regions were sequenced from DNA using the immunoSEQ hsTCRbeta Kit. The authors processed their data as follows. TCR sequencing data were analysed with the ImmunoSEQ Analyzer. T cell clonality was defined as 1 minus Pielou's evenness, calculated on productive rearrangements. The inverse Simpson index, applied to productive templates, was used to measure T cell diversity. T cell density was expressed as TCR beta template counts normalized to usable DNA, with usable DNA estimated by amplifying and sequencing housekeeping genes. Two-sided Kruskal-Wallis tests were used to compare TCR metrics across histologic stages. Entries here come from immuneACCESS through TCRdb and include only in-frame sequences with V and J called. Some clones fail to appear in such tables; in the studies checked, an unresolved V gene covers under half of the shortfall, and the cause of the remainder is unknown. V and J calls and clone size are copied from that table; D and trimming were computed from the DNA. This sample has approximately 9,000 clones in its table, and 75% to 80% of those were observed once. Clones ranked in the top ten supply roughly 7.9% of the sample.

Resection was performed on patients in Japan or China between about 2013 and 2017. Histologic diagnosis of each case was confirmed independently by two lung cancer pathologists on H&E slides. DNA was isolated from FFPE tissue using the AllPrep DNA/RNA FFPE Kit. The V and J ends are trimmed by 6 bases and 8 bases, leaving 13 bases between them. Including the terminal cysteine and phenylalanine, the CDR3 comprises 12 residues. Just the 36-base CDR3 DNA is kept, in frame starting at base 1. From the germline V gene, CDR1 is MNHEY and CDR2 is SVGAGI. Study-wide findings and limitations: Normal lung had the highest top T cell clone frequencies, and these frequencies appeared to fall progressively from AAH through AIS, MIA and invasive adenocarcinoma. Because every patient came from Japan and China, how well the results apply to Western populations was uncertain. The highest clonality was observed in normal lung, whereas higher T cell density and diversity but lower clonality appeared to be present in later-stage lesions. Findings were based on association rather than direct causation; larger cohorts with long-term follow-up and longitudinal biopsies were deemed needed.

The sample consisted of FFPE adjacent normal lung tissue. The V and J genes are TRBV6-5 and TRBJ1-2; possibly the D gene is TRBD1, per 6 matching bases. This clonotype was sampled from a person aged 55-80 years with lung adenocarcinoma. The nucleotide sequence reads TGTGCCAGCAGAACAGGGTCACTCGGCTACACCTTC. Its product reads: CASRTGSLGYTF.